This TCR beta chain was identified in a study of shared T cell receptors in the human thymus. Sequencing used immunoSEQ multiplex PCR; TCRdb keeps in-frame clones, though not all of them. The repertoire holds some 760,000 clones, roughly 85% seen once, with around 0.0099% in the top ten. The CDR3 has 17 amino acids. Trimming removed 2 bases from V and 0 bases from J, with 18 bases in between. Per the germline V gene, CDR1 is SGHDT and CDR2 is YYEEEE. These data were also reused for a study on human thymus T cells. That paper states: Blood and thymic repertoires both appeared biased in V and J gene usage. Unrelated people showed highly overlapping thymic repertoires, related research reported.

The TCR sequence derives from a girl less than two years old with a congenital heart defect. The genes are TRBV5-6 and TRBJ2-7; D is unclear. Sequencing used thymocytes. The CDR3 protein is CASSFSFYSLSSYEQYF. As DNA, the CDR3 is TGTGCCAGCAGCTTTTCATTCTATTCACTAAGCTCCTACGAGCAGTACTTC. The full variable domain, its missing parts supplied by reference TRBV5-6 and TRBJ2-7, is DAGVTQSPTHLIKTRGQQVTLRCSPKSGHDTVSWYQQALGQGPQFIFQYYEEEERQRGNFPDRFSGHQFPNYSSELNVNALLLGDSALYLCASSFSFYSLSSYEQYFGPGTRLTVT.